The 11 T cell receptor beta chains listed next were all sequenced from one sample in a study of T cells in localized non-small cell lung cancer. Assay: immunoSEQ multiplex PCR; the TCRdb copy retains only in-frame clones and omits some. The sample records under 75,000 clones, about 90% being singletons. The material was peripheral blood, obtained before any cancer treatment. Receptors originate from a male donor older than 55 with stage III squamous cell lung carcinoma.

This clone was detected a few times. This sequence joins TRBV21-1 and TRBJ1-6. TRBV21-1 is a documented pseudogene. The CDR3 consists of 16 residues. The CDR3 loop reads CASKGDSSSYNSPLHF. CDR3 nucleotides: TGTGCCAGCAAGGGGGACTCGAGCTCCTATAATTCACCCCTCCACTTT.

The rearrangement joins TRBV6-5 to TRBJ1-4, with D possibly TRBD1 on 6 matching bases. The germline gives CDR1 MNHEY, CDR2 SVGAGI. The CDR3 has 15 amino acids. V was trimmed by 6 bases and J by 8 bases, leaving 19 bases between them. The CDR3 is CASSPTPDSWEKLFF. CDR3 sequence (DNA): TGTGCCAGCAGCCCCACTCCGGACAGTTGGGAAAAACTGTTTTTT.

Written as DNA, the CDR3 is TGCAGCGTTCGTACAGGGGATCAGCCCCAGCATTTT. Its translation is CSVRTGDQPQHF. The chain recombines TRBV29-1 with TRBJ1-5; 7 positions agree with TRBD1. With V trimmed by 5 bases and J by 5 bases, 3 bases remained unmatched. CDR1 and CDR2 (germline): SQVTM, ANQGSEA. The CDR3 totals 12 residues.

This sequence joins TRBV29-1 and TRBJ1-4; D is uncertain. The V gene's germline CDR1 is SQVTM and CDR2 ANQGSEA. With 5 bases removed from V and 0 bases from J, the gap between germline ends came to 10 bases. The CDR3 contains 14 residues. Written as DNA, the CDR3 is TGCAGCGTTCTCCCGGAAACAACTAATGAAAAACTGTTTTTT. Its translation is CSVLPETTNEKLFF.

The CDR3 loop is CASSQDSYQPQHF. The CDR3 DNA reads as TGCGCCAGCAGCCAAGACAGCTATCAGCCCCAGCATTTT. This rearrangement joins TRBV4-3 to TRBJ1-5; no reliable D call. CDR1 and CDR2 from the germline V gene are LGHNA and YSLEER. V was trimmed by 0 bases and J by 5 bases, leaving 5 bases between them. The CDR3 loop spans 13 amino acids.

J is TRBJ1-1 and V is TRBV30, with D possibly being TRBD1 (5 bases). Germline-derived CDR1 and CDR2 are GTSNPN and SVGIG (reference sequence). This CDR3 has 14 amino acids. Trimming removed 3 bases at V and 4 bases at J, with 15 bases between. The CDR3 nucleotides are TGTGCCTGGAGGCCACCCTGGGGACCCACTGAAGCTTTCTTT. Translated, it gives CAWRPPWGPTEAFF.

The CDR3: CAWSPSTGSHGYTF. The CDR3 region has the DNA TGTGCCTGGAGTCCCAGCACAGGGAGCCATGGCTACACCTTC. V and J are TRBV30 and TRBJ1-2; D possibly corresponds to TRBD1 (6 bases). CDR1 and CDR2 (germline): GTSNPN, SVGIG (reference sequence). Trimming stripped 2 bases from V and 6 bases from J, with 16 bases between. The CDR3 covers 14 residues.

V and J are TRBV30 and TRBJ1-4; no reliable D call. The germline gives CDR1 GTSNPN, CDR2 SVGIG (reference sequence). This CDR3 spans 14 amino acids. The V end was cut by 2 bases, the J end by 2 bases, with 9 bases between. DNA of the CDR3: TGTGCCTGGAGTTCGATAGGGACTAATGAAAAACTGTTTTTT. Protein sequence: CAWSSIGTNEKLFF.

J is TRBJ2-7 and V is TRBV7-9; 7 positions agree with TRBD1. From germline, CDR1 is SEHNR and CDR2 FQNEAQ (reference sequence). The CDR3 length is 14 residues. After removal of 3 bases from V and 8 bases from J, the junction contained 10 bases not matched to a gene. The CDR3 spells CASSLAGQALKQYF. In nucleotides, the CDR3 is TGTGCCAGCAGCTTGGCCGGACAGGCCCTCAAGCAGTACTTC.

The chain couples TRBV6-4 to TRBJ1-6, with 8 bases identical to TRBD1. The CDR3 is made up of 14 amino acids. Trimming took 2 bases from V and 10 from J; bases not matched to a gene: 4. Per germline, CDR1 MRHNA and CDR2 SNTAGT. The chain's CDR3 is CASSDTGGGSPLHF. In DNA, the CDR3 is TGTGCCAGCAGTGACACAGGGGGTGGATCACCCCTCCACTTT.

This clone was detected a few times. The chain is built from TRBV6-6 and TRBJ1-1; a possible D gene is TRBD1 (5 bases). CDR3 length: 12 residues. Germline CDR1 reads MNHNY; CDR2 reads SVGAGI (reference sequence). Trimming removed 6 bases from V and 6 bases from J, with 11 bases in between. The CDR3, as DNA: TGTGCCAGCAGCCAAGGGGACCCTGAAGCTTTCTTT. Amino acid sequence: CASSQGDPEAFF.